This T cell receptor (beta chain) appears in the sequencing data of a study of T cells in Graves' hyperthyroidism and ophthalmopathy. The CDR3 spans 15 residues. Germline assignment: CDR1 DFQATT and CDR2 SNEGSKA (reference sequence). V dropped 3 bases and J dropped 9; count of bases not matched to a gene: 11. This clonotype was recorded at least ten times. Its antigen remains unknown. A Clinical Activity Score of at least 3, a NOSPECS grade of at least 4 and a duration under 3 months were recorded in the ophthalmopathy patients. Orbital computed tomography, thyroid ultrasound, serum thyroxine and TRAb, and clinical symptoms together informed the diagnoses. Findings of the study overall: The model predicted ophthalmopathy a median roughly 6.3 months before onset. Most expanded thyroid clonotypes above 0.001 recurred in blood.

Amplified TCR beta CDR3 regions derived from RNA transcripts. The primer set for the first-round RT-PCR of the TCR CDR3 was HTBI. One entry per CDR3 protein results from TCRdb running MiXCR on the multiplex PCR reads. Of roughly 250,000 distinct CDR3 sequences listed, approximately 16% are singletons. The clonotype was recovered from a young woman with Graves' ophthalmopathy. This chain connects TRBV20-1 to TRBJ2-1; 10 bases agree with TRBD2. Sequenced input: blood. The CDR3 DNA sequence: TGCAGTGCTAGTAGCCGCGTAGCGGGGGGTGTTGAGCAGTTCTTC. Translating gives CSASSRVAGGVEQFF.